What follows are 13 T cell receptor beta chains derived from one specimen sequenced in a study of blood T cell repertoires in COVID-19. Sequencing was performed with immunoSEQ multiplex PCR; in TCRdb, only in-frame clones are kept and a portion is missing. The sample yields approximately 41,000 clones, 80% to 90% seen once. The sample comprised peripheral blood. The receptors stem from a woman aged 40 to 50 with acute or convalescent COVID-19.

The chain couples TRBV10-3 to TRBJ2-1; 11 nucleotides align to TRBD1. After removal of 0 bases from V and 7 bases from J, the junction contained 11 bases not matched to a gene. The CDR3 runs 18 residues. Germline CDR1 is ENHRY and CDR2 is SYGVKD. The chain's CDR3 is CAISESQMDRGRFNEQFF. The CDR3 bases are TGTGCCATCAGTGAGTCGCAAATGGACAGGGGGCGGTTTAATGAGCAGTTCTTC.

The chain recombines TRBV10-1 with TRBJ2-2; 8 bases match TRBD1. J was trimmed by 3 bases and V by 5 bases; bases with no gene match: 8. Germline V gene data show CDR1 as WNHNN and CDR2 as SYGVQD (reference sequence). This CDR3 is built from 16 residues. CDR3 loop: CASSPRTGFHTGELFF. For the CDR3, the DNA is TGCGCCAGCAGTCCCCGGACAGGGTTTCACACCGGGGAGCTGTTTTTT.

The rearrangement uses TRBV14 and TRBJ2-1; 7 bases are a match to TRBD2. There are 15 residues in the CDR3. The V gene's germline CDR1 is SGHDN and CDR2 FVKESK. V gave up 5 bases and J gave up 3 bases; unmatched junction bases: 7. In nucleotides, the CDR3 is TGTGCCAGCAGCGGGAAGCGGGACCGCTACAATGAGCAGTTCTTC. Protein sequence: CASSGKRDRYNEQFF.

The chain is built from TRBV29-1 and TRBJ2-7; 9 positions agree with TRBD2. The CDR3 runs to 14 residues. Trimming at V came to 6 bases and at J to 7 bases, leaving 13 bases not matched to a gene. Per germline, CDR1 SQVTM and CDR2 ANQGSEA. The CDR3 DNA is TGCAGCGTGGAAAAGCGGGAGGCCCCTGGGGAGCAGTACTTC. Protein sequence: CSVEKREAPGEQYF.

This clone was seen just once. The rearrangement joins TRBV24-1 to TRBJ2-3; weak D call: TRBD2 (5 bases). The CDR3 extends over 14 amino acids. V was trimmed by 4 bases and J by 5 bases, leaving 12 bases between them. Germline V gene data show CDR1 as KGHDR and CDR2 as SFDVKD. This CDR3 is CATSDEGAGDTQYF. In nucleotides, the CDR3 is TGTGCCACCAGTGACGAGGGCGCGGGAGATACGCAGTATTTT.

The V and J genes are TRBV30 and TRBJ1-1, with TRBD1 matching over 7 bases. Germline V gene data show CDR1 as GTSNPN and CDR2 as SVGIG (reference sequence). Germline trimming cut 2 bases from V and 0 bases from J; bases unmatched to any gene: 0. The CDR3 length is 13 residues. The CDR3 sequence is CAWSQGVNTEAFF. The CDR3 nucleotides read TGTGCCTGGAGTCAGGGGGTGAACACTGAAGCTTTCTTT.

The chain has TRBV7-7 and TRBJ1-4; D remains ambiguous. Trimming stripped 0 bases from V and 4 bases from J, with 3 bases between. The germline V gene has CDR1 SSHAT and CDR2 FNYEAQ (reference sequence). This CDR3 has 13 amino acids. CDR3 DNA sequence: TGTGCCAGCAGCTTAGCCGGTAATGAAAAACTGTTTTTT. It codes for CASSLAGNEKLFF. The full variable domain, completed using reference TRBV7-7 and TRBJ1-4, is GAGVSQSPRYKVTKRGQDVTLRCDPISSHATLYWYQQALGQGPEFLTYFNYEAQPDKSGLPSDRFSAERPEGSISTLTIQRTEQRDSAMYRCASSLAGNEKLFFGSGTQLSVL.

This chain joins TRBV5-4 and TRBJ1-1; possibly TRBD1 for D (5 bases). This CDR3 is built from 15 residues. V was clipped by 4 bases and J by 5 bases, with 18 bases between them. Germline CDR1 and CDR2: SGHNT and YYREEE (reference sequence). The CDR3 nucleotides read TGTGCCAGCAGCCCCGGCCCCAGGGTGAGGACTGAAGCTTTCTTT. Translation: CASSPGPRVRTEAFF.

This chain connects TRBV19 to TRBJ2-2; TRBD1 matches at 11 bases. Germline V gene sequence: CDR1 LNHDA, CDR2 SQIVND (reference sequence). After removal of 6 bases from V and 1 base from J, the junction contained 1 base not matched to a gene. CDR3 size: 15 residues. Here the CDR3 reads CASSGTGGNTGELFF. The CDR3, as DNA: TGTGCCAGTAGCGGGACAGGGGGGAACACCGGGGAGCTGTTTTTT.

The chain combines TRBV5-1 with TRBJ1-1; D remains unclear. V dropped 6 bases and J dropped 2 bases, with 11 bases sitting between them. This CDR3 is 13 amino acids long. From germline, CDR1 is SGHRS and CDR2 YFSETQ. CDR3 coding DNA: TGCGCCAGCACCCTCGACTCAAACACTGAAGCTTTCTTT. As protein: CASTLDSNTEAFF.

The rearrangement links TRBV5-1 to TRBJ1-4; 11 nucleotides line up with TRBD1. Germline-derived CDR1 and CDR2 are SGHRS and YFSETQ. V trimming: 3 bases; J trimming: 7 bases; junction bases outside the gene matches: 5. CDR3 length: 15 amino acids. This CDR3 is CASSSGQGASEKLFF. The DNA of the CDR3 is TGCGCCAGCAGCTCCGGACAGGGGGCGAGTGAAAAACTGTTTTTT.

The chain has TRBV30 and TRBJ2-3; 8 nucleotides agree with TRBD1. V was pared by 8 bases and J by 2 bases, with 12 bases of the junction left unmatched. The CDR3 sequence is 15 residues long. The germline V gene encodes CDR1 GTSNPN and CDR2 SVGIG (reference sequence). The CDR3 DNA sequence: TGTGCCCTACGCAGGGGGCCTTATTCCACAGATACGCAGTATTTT. Translating it yields CALRRGPYSTDTQYF.

The rearrangement links TRBV27 to TRBJ2-7; 9 bases map to TRBD1. Germline trimming cut 6 bases from V and 7 bases from J; bases unmatched to any gene: 10. CDR3 size: 14 residues. CDR1 and CDR2 (germline): MNHEY, SMNVEV (reference sequence). The CDR3 DNA reads TGTGCCAGCAGAGCCGGGACAGGGCTTTGGGAGCAGTACTTC. Its translation: CASRAGTGLWEQYF.